The 5 T cell receptor beta chains listed next were all sequenced from one sample in a study of OX40 agonist ivuxolimab in advanced cancers. Repertoires were generated with immunoSEQ multiplex PCR, while TCRdb's copy carries only in-frame clones and drops some. The sample lists 68,000 or so clones, 91% occurring once. The source was CD4+ or CD8+ T cells sorted from blood, collected in a trial of the OX40 agonist ivuxolimab. All receptors derive from an adult with an advanced solid tumor such as melanoma, head and neck, liver or kidney cancer.

This clone was seen just once. The gene calls are TRBV2 and TRBJ2-7; 7 bases match TRBD2. In germline, CDR1 is SNHLY, CDR2 FYNNEI. The trim removed 10 bases at V and 3 bases at J, leaving 9 bases unmatched. The CDR3 is 13 amino acids. The CDR3 protein is CATTASGNYEQYF. In nucleotides, the CDR3 is TGTGCCACTACCGCCAGCGGGAACTACGAGCAGTACTTC.

This clone came up once. The CDR3 loop is CASSLGAAQEKLFF. CDR3 DNA: TGCGCCAGCAGCTTGGGGGCCGCCCAGGAAAAACTGTTTTTT. This chain connects TRBV5-1 to TRBJ1-4, with D uncertain. This CDR3 comprises 14 residues. CDR1 and CDR2 from the germline V gene are SGHRS and YFSETQ. Trimming stripped 0 bases from V and 8 bases from J, with 11 bases between.

The chain recombines TRBV29-1 with TRBJ2-5; D gene unclear. This CDR3 spans 12 amino acids. V shed 5 bases and J shed 2 bases, with 9 bases lying between them. The V gene's germline CDR1 is SQVTM and CDR2 ANQGSEA. DNA of the CDR3: TGCAGCGTTAGGCGGACGCAAGAGACCCAGTACTTC. This translates into CSVRRTQETQYF.

J is TRBJ1-2 and V is TRBV5-1, with a possible D match to TRBD1 (5 bases). The V end lost 4 bases, the J end lost 0 bases, and 10 bases lay between the germline ends. The germline V gene encodes CDR1 SGHRS and CDR2 YFSETQ. The CDR3 has 14 residues. CDR3 coding DNA: TGCGCCAGCAGCAATCAGGGTTCTAACTATGGCTACACCTTC. Translation gives CASSNQGSNYGYTF. Looking up the rest from reference TRBV5-1 and TRBJ1-2 gives the full variable domain: KAGVTQTPRYLIKTRGQQVTLSCSPISGHRSVSWYQQTPGQGLQFLFEYFSETQRNKGNFPGRFSGRQFSNSRSEMNVSTLELGDSALYLCASSNQGSNYGYTFGSGTRLTVV.

This chain joins TRBV9 and TRBJ1-2; D is possibly TRBD1 (5 bases). Trimming took off 0 bases at V and 0 bases at J, with 12 bases between the two ends. CDR1 and CDR2 (germline): SGDLS, YYNGEE. CDR3 length: 16 residues. The CDR3 reads CASSVGGEYSNYGYTF. The CDR3 bases are TGTGCCAGCAGCGTAGGGGGCGAATACTCTAACTATGGCTACACCTTC.